These T cell receptor beta chains were read from a single sample in a study of T cells after yellow fever vaccination. TCRdb analysed the 5' RACE reads with MiXCR anew, one entry per CDR3 protein. The data show more than 350,000 distinct CDR3 sequences, approximately 10% seen once. Sequenced material: PBMCs, taken on the day of the first yellow fever vaccination. The receptor set was obtained from a man aged 18 to 35 who received the YFV17D yellow fever vaccine. Each CDR3 is given with its conserved first and last residue. D genes are given only for firm matches. For some rows the clone size is stated as once, few or many, or as a class when expanded; others skip it.

D,J,size,V,CDR3,DNA
.,TRBJ1-5,.,TRBV19,CASVDLGYSNQPQHF,TGTGCCTCTGTGGACTTGGGGTATAGCAATCAGCCCCAGCATTTT
.,TRBJ1-3,.,TRBV12-3/TRBV12-4,CASSSRRGTGSGNTIYF,TGTGCCAGCAGTTCGAGACGTGGAACGGGCTCTGGAAACACCATATATTTT
.,TRBJ2-1,few,TRBV7-2,CASSLGVGAGRGNEQFF,TGTGCCAGCAGCTTAGGGGTGGGGGCTGGCCGGGGCAATGAGCAGTTCTTC
TRBD1,TRBJ1-6,few,TRBV18,CASSASPGTGDSPLHF,TGTGCCAGCTCAGCGTCCCCGGGGACAGGGGATTCACCCCTCCACTTT
.,TRBJ1-2,many,TRBV3-1,CASSYTAFEGYTF,TGTGCCAGCAGCTACACGGCGTTTGAGGGCTACACCTTC
.,TRBJ2-2,.,TRBV5-1,CASSLDRENGELFF,TGCGCCAGCAGCTTGGACAGGGAAAACGGGGAGCTGTTTTTT
.,TRBJ1-4,.,TRBV5-1,CASSSTGTPDEKLFF,TGCGCCAGCAGCTCAACCGGGACACCCGATGAAAAACTGTTTTTT
.,TRBJ2-7,many,TRBV5-1,CASSLTGSNYEQYF,TGCGCCAGCAGCTTGACAGGGTCCAACTACGAGCAGTACTTC
.,TRBJ1-4,.,TRBV3-1,CASSLAGRRDEKLFF,TGTGCCAGCAGCCTGGCCGGCCGGAGAGATGAAAAACTGTTTTTT
.,TRBJ1-1,.,TRBV11-2,CASSLVGGVEAFF,TGTGCCAGCAGCTTAGTGGGGGGGGTTGAAGCTTTCTTT
.,TRBJ1-1,few,TRBV4-2,CASSQSTVMNTEAFF,TGTGCCAGCAGCCAGTCGACAGTAATGAACACTGAAGCTTTCTTT
.,TRBJ2-7,few,TRBV5-1,CASSLDREVNEQYF,TGCGCCAGCAGCTTGGACAGGGAAGTAAACGAGCAGTACTTC
.,TRBJ2-5,few,TRBV20-1,CSANVGGETQYF,TGCAGTGCTAACGTCGGGGGAGAGACCCAGTACTTC
TRBD1,TRBJ1-5,.,TRBV30,CAVDFGTGRQPQHF,TGTGCTGTAGACTTCGGGACAGGGCGGCAGCCCCAGCATTTT
.,TRBJ2-5,many,TRBV7-8,CASIRRGHIQETQYF,TGTGCCAGCATCCGGAGGGGGCACATACAAGAGACCCAGTACTTC
.,TRBJ1-4,.,TRBV5-1,CASSLLTGGGEKLFF,TGCGCCAGCAGCTTGCTGACGGGAGGAGGAGAAAAACTGTTTTTT
.,TRBJ2-1,few,TRBV12-1,CARNHLARVSYNEQFF,TGTGCCAGGAACCACCTAGCGCGGGTATCCTACAATGAGCAGTTCTTC
.,TRBJ1-3,.,TRBV18,CASSPPSSSGNTIYF,TGTGCCAGCTCACCACCGTCCAGCTCTGGAAACACCATATATTTT
.,TRBJ2-4,.,TRBV4-2,CASSQEGGATKNIQYF,TGTGCCAGCAGCCAAGAGGGGGGGGCAACCAAAAACATTCAGTACTTC
.,TRBJ2-1,many,TRBV15,CATTGGSYNEQFF,TGTGCCACCACTGGCGGATCCTACAATGAGCAGTTCTTC
.,TRBJ2-3,many,TRBV29-1,CSGRSRRHPTDTQYF,TGCAGCGGACGCTCTCGGCGGCACCCCACAGATACGCAGTATTTT
.,TRBJ2-4,.,TRBV28,CASSLTDTAKNIQYF,TGTGCCAGCAGTTTGACAGACACAGCCAAAAACATTCAGTACTTC
TRBD1,TRBJ1-1,few,TRBV4-3,CASSQDGQTGGAEAFF,TGCGCCAGCAGCCAAGACGGTCAAACAGGGGGCGCTGAAGCTTTCTTT
.,TRBJ2-1,.,TRBV5-4,CATLYRCRSSYNEQFF,.
.,TRBJ2-3,many,TRBV5-1,CASSLGSGTDTQYF,TGCGCCAGCAGCTTGGGGAGCGGCACAGATACGCAGTATTTT
.,TRBJ2-1,few,TRBV6-2/TRBV6-3,CASSYGGRGSYNEQFF,TGTGCCAGCAGTTATGGGGGGCGCGGTTCCTACAATGAGCAGTTCTTC
.,TRBJ2-1,.,TRBV25-1,CASSENFGNEQFF,TGTGCCAGCAGTGAAAATTTTGGTAATGAGCAGTTCTTC
.,TRBJ1-5,few,TRBV2,CASMPGHSNQPQHF,TGTGCCAGCATGCCGGGGCATAGCAATCAGCCCCAGCATTTT
.,TRBJ1-1,.,TRBV6-1,CASAPPGVTEAFF,TGTGCCTCCGCCCCGCCGGGCGTCACTGAAGCTTTCTTT
TRBD1,TRBJ1-5,few,TRBV19,CASSVGTDNQPQHF,TGTGCCAGTAGTGTCGGGACAGACAATCAGCCCCAGCATTTT
.,TRBJ2-3,few,TRBV29-1,CSVVTADTQYF,TGCAGCGTCGTGACGGCAGATACGCAGTATTTT
.,TRBJ1-1,few,TRBV7-8,CASSFLPGAEAFF,TGTGCCAGCAGCTTTTTACCGGGGGCTGAAGCTTTCTTT
.,TRBJ2-3,few,TRBV27,CASSSSRDTQYF,TGTGCCAGCAGTTCCAGCAGAGATACGCAGTATTTT
TRBD2,TRBJ2-1,.,TRBV4-1,CASRVGGSNEQFF,TGCGCCAGCAGGGTGGGGGGGAGCAATGAGCAGTTCTTC
TRBD2,TRBJ2-3,many,TRBV5-6,CASSLAGSGTDTQYF,TGTGCCAGCAGCTTAGCGGGGAGCGGCACAGATACGCAGTATTTT
.,TRBJ1-3,few,TRBV19,CASSRGTSTGNTIYF,TGTGCCAGTAGTAGGGGGACATCGACTGGAAACACCATATATTTT
.,TRBJ2-1,.,TRBV5-4,CASNHWRAGDNEQFF,TGTGCCAGCAACCATTGGAGGGCGGGCGACAATGAGCAGTTCTTC